This is a list of T cell receptor beta chains from one sample in a study of T-cell reconstitution after alpha-beta-depleted transplantation in children. TCRdb reprocessed the PCR reads with MiXCR, giving one entry per CDR3 protein. The sample carries about 370,000 distinct CDR3 sequences, roughly 20% recorded once. The sequenced sample was PBMCs from the stem cell graft donor, obtained from the stem cell graft. The receptor source for this set is a human donor who donated a stem cell graft to a child with acute myeloid leukemia. Both conserved end residues are part of each CDR3. A D gene is named only where the DNA matches it firmly. The size field is filled for only some rows; it gives once, few, many or a size class.

NA few TRBJ2-1 TRBV15 CATSRDRYEQFF TGTGCCACCAGCAGAGATCGGTATGAGCAGTTCTTC
NA NA TRBJ2-3 TRBV7-9 CASSPPDGEGTDTQYF TGTGCCAGCAGCCCCCCAGACGGAGAGGGCACAGATACGCAGTATTTT
NA few TRBJ2-1 TRBV5-1 CASSLVQGSYNEQFF TGCGCCAGCAGCTTGGTCCAGGGGTCCTACAATGAGCAGTTCTTC
NA few TRBJ2-1 TRBV10-3 CAISDDPSYNEQFF TGTGCCATCAGTGATGACCCATCCTACAATGAGCAGTTCTTC
TRBD2 NA TRBJ2-5 TRBV29-1 CSVVYFSSGAQETQYF TGCAGCGTTGTGTACTTTTCTAGCGGGGCTCAAGAGACCCAGTACTTC
NA NA TRBJ1-2 TRBV20-1 CSARLGAYGYTF TGCAGTGCTAGACTCGGGGCATATGGCTACACCTTC
TRBD2 many TRBJ2-2 TRBV18 CASSSLTSGISGELFF TGTGCCAGCTCATCCTTGACTAGCGGGATTTCCGGGGAGCTGTTTTTT
NA NA TRBJ1-1 TRBV5-5 CASSSLLTALNTEAFF TGTGCCAGCAGCTCCCTTTTGACAGCTCTGAACACTGAAGCTTTCTTT
TRBD1 few TRBJ2-5 TRBV20-1 CSARQGKGETQYF TGCAGTGCACGACAGGGGAAGGGGGAGACCCAGTACTTC
NA few TRBJ2-2 TRBV2 CASNPGATNTGELFF TGTGCCAGCAACCCAGGGGCTACCAACACCGGGGAGCTGTTTTTT
NA NA TRBJ2-4 TRBV4-3 CASSQRSGGEVNIQYF TGCGCCAGCAGCCAAAGGTCTGGGGGCGAGGTAAACATTCAGTACTTC
NA NA TRBJ2-1 TRBV20-1 CSASRVEQFF TGCAGTGCTAGCCGGGTCGAGCAGTTCTTC
TRBD2 few TRBJ2-3 TRBV20-1 CSARDRILAGGSSDTQYF TGCAGTGCTAGAGACAGGATCCTAGCGGGAGGGAGCTCAGATACGCAGTATTTT
TRBD1 NA TRBJ1-2 TRBV27 CASNPRGNYGYTF TGTGCCAGCAACCCCAGGGGGAACTATGGCTACACCTTC
NA NA TRBJ2-1 TRBV6-5 CASSYLGRGGDEQFF TGTGCCAGCAGTTACCTCGGCAGGGGTGGGGATGAGCAGTTCTTC
NA NA TRBJ1-1 TRBV5-5 CAITDSYRDTEAFF TGTGCCATCACCGACAGTTATAGGGACACTGAAGCTTTCTTT
NA NA TRBJ2-7 TRBV11-1 CASSRRGGLALSQTAYEQYF TGTGCCAGCAGCCGAAGGGGAGGTCTAGCCCTATCCCAAACCGCCTACGAGCAGTACTTC
TRBD1 NA TRBJ2-7 TRBV29-1 CSVEAGTGSYEQYF TGCAGCGTTGAAGCTGGGACAGGGTCCTACGAGCAGTACTTC
TRBD2 few TRBJ2-7 TRBV11-2 CASSLDKFGLALYEQYF TGTGCCAGCAGCTTAGATAAATTCGGACTAGCGCTATACGAGCAGTACTTC
NA NA TRBJ2-7 TRBV18 CASSPNIIYEQYF TGTGCCAGCTCACCTAATATCATCTACGAGCAGTACTTC
NA NA TRBJ1-1 TRBV7-2 CASSLSGGSTEAFF TGTGCCAGCAGCCTGAGCGGGGGGTCCACTGAAGCTTTCTTT
TRBD2 NA TRBJ2-7 TRBV7-2 CASSWGAGGDEQYF TGTGCCAGCAGCTGGGGAGCGGGAGGCGACGAGCAGTACTTC
NA few TRBJ1-5 TRBV7-9 CASSLGRGQPQHF TGTGCCAGCAGCTTAGGTAGGGGACAGCCCCAGCATTTT
NA few TRBJ2-1 TRBV12-3/TRBV12-4 CASRAGTSQSSSYNEQFF TGTGCCAGCAGGGCCGGGACTTCTCAGTCTAGCTCCTACAATGAGCAGTTCTTC
NA NA TRBJ2-7 TRBV24-1 CATSGPDSYEQYF TGTGCCACCAGTGGCCCGGATAGCTACGAGCAGTACTTC
NA once TRBJ2-1 TRBV20-1 CSVWSGTPSYEQFF TGCAGTGTTTGGTCCGGGACCCCCAGTTATGAGCAGTTCTTC
NA few TRBJ1-4 TRBV4-3 CASSQDRGQFELFF TGCGCCAGCAGCCAAGATAGAGGGCAGTTTGAACTGTTTTTT
NA many TRBJ1-1 TRBV20-1 CSARDGARRAFF TGCAGTGCTAGAGACGGGGCGCGGAGAGCTTTCTTT
NA many TRBJ2-3 TRBV11-2 CASSFRTDTQYF TGTGCCAGCAGCTTCCGCACAGATACGCAGTATTTT
TRBD1 NA TRBJ2-5 TRBV12-3/TRBV12-4 CASSFGQEETQYF TGTGCCAGCAGTTTTGGACAGGAAGAGACCCAGTACTTC
TRBD2 NA TRBJ2-1 TRBV5-6 CASSLTGLGVPDEQFF TGTGCCAGCAGCTTGACGGGACTAGGCGTCCCGGATGAGCAGTTCTTC
NA NA TRBJ2-3 TRBV7-2 CASSLYLLGTDTQYF TGTGCCAGCAGCTTATACCTCTTAGGCACAGATACGCAGTATTTT
NA few TRBJ2-3 TRBV10-3 CAIGQGPSTDTQYF TGTGCCATCGGTCAGGGGCCCTCCACAGATACGCAGTATTTT
NA few TRBJ1-2 TRBV7-2 CASSLAARKYGYTF TGTGCCAGCAGCTTAGCGGCCAGAAAATATGGCTACACCTTC
NA NA TRBJ2-7 TRBV5-1 CASSMNGDPTYEQYF TGCGCCAGCAGCATGAACGGGGACCCGACCTACGAGCAGTACTTC
NA NA TRBJ1-5 TRBV12-3/TRBV12-4 CASSLTGSNQPQHF TGTGCCAGCAGTTTAACAGGCAGCAATCAGCCCCAGCATTTT
TRBD2 NA TRBJ2-5 TRBV6-2/TRBV6-3 CASSYGGEETQYF TGTGCCAGCAGTTACGGGGGGGAAGAGACCCAGTACTTC
TRBD1 NA TRBJ2-7 TRBV20-1 CSARSAQTGSDEQYF TGCAGTGCTAGATCGGCCCAGACAGGGTCCGACGAGCAGTACTTC
TRBD2 NA TRBJ2-3 TRBV10-3 CAISEPGLAHTDTQYF TGTGCCATCAGTGAGCCGGGACTAGCGCACACAGATACGCAGTATTTT
NA NA TRBJ2-1 TRBV20-1 CSARSRGAIDEQFF TGCAGTGCTAGAAGCCGCGGGGCTATCGATGAGCAGTTCTTC
NA NA TRBJ2-1 TRBV6-4 CASSDSGGNYNEQFF TGTGCCAGCAGTGACTCTGGCGGGAACTACAATGAGCAGTTCTTC
NA NA TRBJ2-7 TRBV4-3 CASSQDLTVKEQYF TGCGCCAGCAGCCAAGACCTGACCGTGAAAGAGCAGTACTTC
NA NA TRBJ2-2 TRBV20-1 CSARDSERANTGELFF TGCAGTGCTAGAGATTCTGAAAGGGCGAACACCGGGGAGCTGTTTTTT
NA NA TRBJ1-1 TRBV4-1 CASSQDPATNTEAFF TGCGCCAGCAGCCAAGATCCAGCTACGAACACTGAAGCTTTCTTT
NA NA TRBJ2-1 TRBV7-9 CASSLASGDLYNEQFF TGTGCCAGCAGCTTGGCGTCGGGGGACCTTTACAATGAGCAGTTCTTC
NA few TRBJ2-7 TRBV20-1 CSATPLGGPPYEQYF TGCAGTGCTACCCCCCTTGGCGGGCCCCCCTACGAGCAGTACTTC